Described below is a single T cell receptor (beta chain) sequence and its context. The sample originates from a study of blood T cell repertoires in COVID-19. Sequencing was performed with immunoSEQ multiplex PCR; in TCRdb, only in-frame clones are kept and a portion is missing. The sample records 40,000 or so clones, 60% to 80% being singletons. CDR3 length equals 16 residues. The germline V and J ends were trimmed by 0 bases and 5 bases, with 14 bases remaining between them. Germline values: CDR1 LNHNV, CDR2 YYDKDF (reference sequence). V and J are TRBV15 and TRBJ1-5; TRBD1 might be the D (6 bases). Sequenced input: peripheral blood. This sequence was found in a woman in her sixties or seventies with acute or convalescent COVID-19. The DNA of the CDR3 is TGTGCCACCAGCAGAGAAGTCGACAGGTCGTATCAGCCCCAGCATTTT. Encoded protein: CATSREVDRSYQPQHF.